Below, 13 T cell receptor beta chains from the same sample are listed, as sequenced in a study of graft-versus-host responses after intestinal transplantation. These receptors' antigens are unknown. The method was immunoSEQ multiplex PCR; TCRdb's version includes in-frame clones alone and lacks a portion of them. This sample has roughly 120,000 clones, with 90% found just once. The specimen was unstimulated CD4+ T cells sorted from spleen or lymph node cells, collected before intestinal transplant. These receptor sequences come from a human donor who received an intestinal transplant.

J is TRBJ1-1 and V is TRBV11-2, with D uncertain. Trimming removed 1 base at V and 2 bases at J, with 11 bases between. The CDR3 length is 15 residues. Germline V gene sequence: CDR1 SGHAT, CDR2 FQNNGV. The CDR3 spells CASSLVGGSNTEAFF. The CDR3 nucleotides are TGTGCCAGCAGCTTAGTCGGCGGGTCCAACACTGAAGCTTTCTTT.

V is TRBV27 and J is TRBJ2-7; 9 bases are a match to TRBD1. The trim removed 3 bases at V and 7 bases at J, leaving 10 bases unmatched. Germline-derived CDR1 and CDR2 are MNHEY and SMNVEV (reference sequence). The CDR3 runs to 15 residues. CDR3 DNA sequence: TGTGCCAGCAGTTTTTCCGGGACAGGGTTCGGGGAGCAGTACTTC. Translation: CASSFSGTGFGEQYF.

The rearrangement links TRBV6-5 to TRBJ1-1; 7 nucleotides line up with TRBD1. The germline gives CDR1 MNHEY, CDR2 SVGAGI. V shed 0 bases and J 2 bases; nucleotides not matched to a gene: 6. The CDR3 has 16 amino acids. In DNA form, the CDR3 reads TGTGCCAGCAGTTACTCAGGCCAGGGGGGTAACACTGAAGCTTTCTTT. Amino acid sequence: CASSYSGQGGNTEAFF.

CDR3 bases: TGCGCCAGCAGCCCCGGGGACAACAACTACGAGCAGTACTTC. This codes for CASSPGDNNYEQYF. The rearrangement links TRBV5-1 to TRBJ2-7; perhaps TRBD1 as D (6 bases). This CDR3 is built from 14 residues. From germline, CDR1 is SGHRS and CDR2 YFSETQ. The germline V and J ends were trimmed by 4 bases and 3 bases, with 14 bases remaining between them.

The rearrangement links TRBV28 to TRBJ2-1; TRBD2 matches at 7 bases. With 3 bases clipped from V and 0 bases from J, the junction kept 5 bases outside the gene matches. CDR1 and CDR2 (germline): MDHEN, SYDVKM. The CDR3 consists of 16 residues. The CDR3 nucleotides read TGTGCCAGCAGTTTCCTAGCGGTCCACTCCTACAATGAGCAGTTCTTC. Protein sequence: CASSFLAVHSYNEQFF.

The V call is TRBV6-1, the J call TRBJ2-7, with 10 bases aligning to TRBD1. Germline CDR1 reads MNHNS; CDR2 reads SASEGT. V was clipped by 0 bases and J by 3 bases; unmatched bases: 8. The CDR3 is 17 residues long. In DNA form, the CDR3 reads TGTGCCAGCAGTGAAGCGACTCCGGGACAGGGGATCTACGAGCAGTACTTC. Residues: CASSEATPGQGIYEQYF.

This chain joins TRBV7-9 and TRBJ1-1; 7 bases line up with TRBD1. The CDR3 consists of 14 residues. V lost 5 bases, J lost 2 bases, and 5 bases stayed unmatched. Per the germline V gene, CDR1 is SEHNR and CDR2 is FQNEAQ (reference sequence). The CDR3 DNA reads TGTGCCAGCAGCAGGGGGACAGCCAACACTGAAGCTTTCTTT. This gives the protein CASSRGTANTEAFF.

CDR3 sequence (DNA): TGTGCCAGCAGTGCCCGGACACGATTTTACAATGAGCAGTTCTTC. It yields the protein CASSARTRFYNEQFF. V and J are TRBV27 and TRBJ2-1; D perhaps matches TRBD1 (5 bases). Trimming left V 5 bases short and J 4 bases short, with 15 bases between. CDR3 size: 15 residues. The V gene's germline CDR1 is MNHEY and CDR2 SMNVEV (reference sequence).

This rearrangement joins TRBV4-2 to TRBJ1-1; possible D gene TRBD1, 5 bases. Per germline, CDR1 LGHNA and CDR2 YNFKEQ. V lost 0 bases and J 2 bases, leaving 13 bases between the germline ends. There are 16 residues in the CDR3. The CDR3 loop is CASSQDIGGENTEAFF. DNA for the CDR3: TGTGCCAGCAGCCAAGATATAGGAGGGGAAAACACTGAAGCTTTCTTT.

The chain employs TRBV15 and TRBJ2-1, with D perhaps matching TRBD1 (5 bases). The CDR3 is 13 amino acids. The V and J ends lost 6 bases and 8 bases respectively, with 14 bases between them. In germline, CDR1 is LNHNV, CDR2 YYDKDF (reference sequence). CDR3 sequence: CATSGLQGDEQFF. The CDR3 DNA sequence: TGTGCCACCAGTGGTTTGCAGGGTGATGAGCAGTTCTTC.

In its sample, this clone was seen once. This chain links TRBV5-1 with TRBJ2-2, with D tentatively TRBD2 (6 bases). Trimming took 4 bases from V and 4 from J, leaving 17 bases between them. CDR1 is SGHRS, CDR2 YFSETQ, per germline. This CDR3 has 16 amino acids. CDR3 nucleotide sequence: TGCGCCAGCAGCCCAACCCGGGACTTAGGCACCGGGGAGCTGTTTTTT. It yields the protein CASSPTRDLGTGELFF.

The genes are TRBV11-2 and TRBJ1-2; no definite D call. Germline-derived CDR1 and CDR2 are SGHAT and FQNNGV. V shed 0 bases and J shed 5 bases, with 7 bases lying between them. The CDR3 spans 13 residues. The CDR3 here is CASSLELNYGYTF. In nucleotides, the CDR3 is TGTGCCAGCAGCTTAGAGTTAAATTATGGCTACACCTTC.

The V gene is TRBV18, the J gene TRBJ2-3; TRBD2 might be the D (5 bases). In germline, CDR1 is KGHSH, CDR2 LQKENI. This CDR3 has 14 residues. Deletions cut 7 bases from V and 5 bases from J, with 16 bases between. CDR3 loop: CASLNREWGDTQYF. The CDR3, as DNA: TGTGCCAGCTTAAACCGGGAATGGGGAGATACGCAGTATTTT.